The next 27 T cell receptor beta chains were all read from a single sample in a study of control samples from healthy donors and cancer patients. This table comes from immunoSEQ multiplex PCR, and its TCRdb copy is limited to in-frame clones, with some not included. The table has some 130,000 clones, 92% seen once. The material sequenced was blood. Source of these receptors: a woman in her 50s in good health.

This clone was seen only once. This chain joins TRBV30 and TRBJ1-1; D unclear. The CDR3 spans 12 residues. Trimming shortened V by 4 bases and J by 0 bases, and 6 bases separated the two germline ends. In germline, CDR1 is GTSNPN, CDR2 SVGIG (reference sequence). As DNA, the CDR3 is TGTGCCTGGAATAGGTTGAACACTGAAGCTTTCTTT. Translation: CAWNRLNTEAFF.

CDR3: CSARLYEQYF. The CDR3 bases are TGCAGTGCTAGGCTCTACGAGCAGTACTTC. V and J are TRBV20-1 and TRBJ2-7; D not resolved. CDR3 length equals 10 residues. The germline CDR1 and CDR2 sequences are DFQATT and SNEGSKA (reference sequence). The V end lost 3 bases, the J end lost 3 bases, and 3 bases lay between the germline ends.

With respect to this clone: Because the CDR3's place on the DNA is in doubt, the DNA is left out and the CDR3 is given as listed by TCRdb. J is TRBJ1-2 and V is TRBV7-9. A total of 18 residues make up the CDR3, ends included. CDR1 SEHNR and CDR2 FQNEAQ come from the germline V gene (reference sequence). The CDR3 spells CASSINFGPAASNYGYTF.

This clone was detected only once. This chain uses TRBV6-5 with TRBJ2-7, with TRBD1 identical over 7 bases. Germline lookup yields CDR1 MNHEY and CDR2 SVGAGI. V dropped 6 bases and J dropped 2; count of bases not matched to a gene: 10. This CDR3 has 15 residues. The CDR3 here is CASSLGQSSAYEQYF. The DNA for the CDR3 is TGTGCCAGCAGCCTGGGACAGTCGTCAGCCTACGAGCAGTACTTC.

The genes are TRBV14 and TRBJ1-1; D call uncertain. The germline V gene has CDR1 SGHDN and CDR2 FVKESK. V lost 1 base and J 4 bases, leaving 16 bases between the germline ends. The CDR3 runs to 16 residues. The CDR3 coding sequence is TGTGCCAGCAGCCAAGGAGTGATGTTGTGGATCACTGAAGCTTTCTTT. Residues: CASSQGVMLWITEAFF.

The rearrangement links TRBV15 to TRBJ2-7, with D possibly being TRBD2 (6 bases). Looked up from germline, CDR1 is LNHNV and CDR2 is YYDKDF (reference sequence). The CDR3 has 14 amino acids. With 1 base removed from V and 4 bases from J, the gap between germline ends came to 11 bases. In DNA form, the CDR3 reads TGTGCCACCAGCAGAGCGGGACTTAATTACGAGCAGTACTTC. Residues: CATSRAGLNYEQYF. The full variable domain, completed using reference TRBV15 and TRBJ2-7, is DAMVIQNPRYQVTQFGKPVTLSCSQTLNHNVMYWYQQKSSQAPKLLFHYYDKDFNNEADTPDNFQSRRPNTSFCFLDIRSPGLGDTAMYLCATSRAGLNYEQYFGPGTRLTVT.

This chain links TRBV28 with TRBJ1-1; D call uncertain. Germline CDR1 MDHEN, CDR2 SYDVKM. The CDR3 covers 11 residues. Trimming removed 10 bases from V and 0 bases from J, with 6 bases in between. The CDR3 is CATRMNTEAFF. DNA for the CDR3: TGTGCCACCCGGATGAACACTGAAGCTTTCTTT.

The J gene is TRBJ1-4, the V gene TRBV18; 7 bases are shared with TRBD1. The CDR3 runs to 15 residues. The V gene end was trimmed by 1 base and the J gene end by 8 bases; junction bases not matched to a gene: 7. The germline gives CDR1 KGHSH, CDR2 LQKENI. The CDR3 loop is CASSPRQGIEEKLFF. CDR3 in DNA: TGTGCCAGCTCACCACGACAGGGAATAGAGGAAAAACTGTTTTTT. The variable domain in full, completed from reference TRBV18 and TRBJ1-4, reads NAGVMQNPRHLVRRRGQEARLRCSPMKGHSHVYWYRQLPEEGLKFMVYLQKENIIDESGMPKERFSAEFPKEGPSILRIQQVVRGDSAAYFCASSPRQGIEEKLFFGSGTQLSVL.

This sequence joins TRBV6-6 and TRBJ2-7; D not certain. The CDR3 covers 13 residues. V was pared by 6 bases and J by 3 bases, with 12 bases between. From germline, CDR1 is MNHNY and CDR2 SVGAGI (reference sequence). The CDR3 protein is CASSLSKSYEQYF. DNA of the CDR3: TGTGCCAGCAGCCTCAGTAAAAGCTACGAGCAGTACTTC.

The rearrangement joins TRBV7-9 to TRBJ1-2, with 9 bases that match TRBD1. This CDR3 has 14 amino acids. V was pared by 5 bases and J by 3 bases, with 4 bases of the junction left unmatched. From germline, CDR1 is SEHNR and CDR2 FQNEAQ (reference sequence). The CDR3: CASSVGQGHYGYTF. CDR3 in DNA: TGTGCCAGCAGCGTGGGACAGGGACACTATGGCTACACCTTC.

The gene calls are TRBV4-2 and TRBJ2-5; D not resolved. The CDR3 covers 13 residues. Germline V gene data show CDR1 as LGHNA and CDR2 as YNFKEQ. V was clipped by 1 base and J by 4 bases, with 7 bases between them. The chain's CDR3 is CASSQVVRETQYF. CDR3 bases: TGTGCCAGCAGCCAAGTGGTTAGAGAGACCCAGTACTTC.

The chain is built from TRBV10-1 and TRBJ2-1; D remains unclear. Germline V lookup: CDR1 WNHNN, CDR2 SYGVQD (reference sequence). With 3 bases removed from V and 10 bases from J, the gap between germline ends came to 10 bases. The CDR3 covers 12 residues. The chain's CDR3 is CASSDPADEQFF. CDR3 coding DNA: TGCGCCAGCAGTGATCCGGCCGACGAGCAGTTCTTC.

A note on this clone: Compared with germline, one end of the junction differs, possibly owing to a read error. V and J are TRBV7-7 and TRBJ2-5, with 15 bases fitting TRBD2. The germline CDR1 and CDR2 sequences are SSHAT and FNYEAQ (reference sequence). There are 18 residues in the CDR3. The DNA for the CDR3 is TGTGCTAGCAGCTTAGGGACTAGCGGGGGGCCGACTGATCAGACCCAGTACTTC. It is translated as CASSLGTSGGPTDQTQYF.

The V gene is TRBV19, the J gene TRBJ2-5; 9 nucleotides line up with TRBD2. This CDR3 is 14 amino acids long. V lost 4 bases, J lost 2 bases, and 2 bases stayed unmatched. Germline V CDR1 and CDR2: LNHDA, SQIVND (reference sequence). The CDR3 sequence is CASSTTSGQETQYF. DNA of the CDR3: TGTGCCAGTAGTACAACTAGCGGGCAAGAGACCCAGTACTTC.

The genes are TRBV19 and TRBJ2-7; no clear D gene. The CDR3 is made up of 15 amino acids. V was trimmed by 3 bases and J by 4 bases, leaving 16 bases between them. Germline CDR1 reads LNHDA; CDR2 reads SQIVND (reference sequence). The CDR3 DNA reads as TGTGCCAGTAGTATTGGAGCGAGACTTGCATACGAGCAGTACTTC. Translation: CASSIGARLAYEQYF.

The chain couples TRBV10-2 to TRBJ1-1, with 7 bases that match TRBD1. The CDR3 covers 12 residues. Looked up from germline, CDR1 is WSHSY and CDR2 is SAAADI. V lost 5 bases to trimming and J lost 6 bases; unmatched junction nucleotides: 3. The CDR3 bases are TGCGCCAGCAGTTTCGGGACAGCTGAAGCTTTCTTT. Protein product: CASSFGTAEAFF.

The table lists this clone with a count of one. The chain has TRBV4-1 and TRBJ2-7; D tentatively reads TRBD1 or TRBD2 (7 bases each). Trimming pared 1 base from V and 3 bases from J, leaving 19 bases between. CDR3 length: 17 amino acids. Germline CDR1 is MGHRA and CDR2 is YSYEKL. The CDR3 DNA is TGCGCCAGCAGCCAAGTGGGAGGGGGCCCGGGGAGCTACGAGCAGTACTTC. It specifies CASSQVGGGPGSYEQYF.

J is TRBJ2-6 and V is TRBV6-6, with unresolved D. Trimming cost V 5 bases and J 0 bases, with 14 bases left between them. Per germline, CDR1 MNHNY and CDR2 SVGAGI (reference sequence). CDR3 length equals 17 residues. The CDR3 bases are TGTGCCAGCAGTCCAGACATCTCGTCCTCTGGGGCCAACGTCCTGACTTTC. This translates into CASSPDISSSGANVLTF.

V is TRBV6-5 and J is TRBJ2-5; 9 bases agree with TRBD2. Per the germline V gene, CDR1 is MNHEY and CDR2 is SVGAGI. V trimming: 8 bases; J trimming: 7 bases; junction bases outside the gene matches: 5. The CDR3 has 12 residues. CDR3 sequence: CASSSGRRTQYF. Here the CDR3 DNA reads TGTGCCAGCTCCAGCGGGAGGAGGACCCAGTACTTC.

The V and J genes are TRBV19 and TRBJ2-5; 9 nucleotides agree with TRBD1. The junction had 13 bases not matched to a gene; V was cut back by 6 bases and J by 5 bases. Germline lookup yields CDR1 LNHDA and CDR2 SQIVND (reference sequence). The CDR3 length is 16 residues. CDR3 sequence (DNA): TGTGCCAGTAGGCGATATGGGGGACAGGGAACGGAGACCCAGTACTTC. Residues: CASRRYGGQGTETQYF.

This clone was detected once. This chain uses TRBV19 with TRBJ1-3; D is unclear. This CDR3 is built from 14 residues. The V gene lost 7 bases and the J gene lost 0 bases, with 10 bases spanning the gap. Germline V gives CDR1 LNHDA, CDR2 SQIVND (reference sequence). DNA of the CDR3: TGTGCCAGTATGTCCGTCAGCTCTGGAAACACCATATATTTT. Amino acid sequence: CASMSVSSGNTIYF.

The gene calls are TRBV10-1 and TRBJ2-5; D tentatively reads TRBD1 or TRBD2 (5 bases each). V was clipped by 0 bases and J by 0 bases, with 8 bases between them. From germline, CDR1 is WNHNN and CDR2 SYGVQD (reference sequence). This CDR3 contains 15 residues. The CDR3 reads CASSESGTYQETQYF. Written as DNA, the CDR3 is TGCGCCAGCAGTGAGTCCGGGACGTACCAAGAGACCCAGTACTTC.

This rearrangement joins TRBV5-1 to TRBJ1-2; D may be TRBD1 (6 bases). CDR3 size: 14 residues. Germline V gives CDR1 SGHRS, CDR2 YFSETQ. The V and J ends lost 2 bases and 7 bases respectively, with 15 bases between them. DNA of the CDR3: TGCGCCAGCAGCTTTTCTCAGGGGTTGGGTGGCTACACCTTC. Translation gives CASSFSQGLGGYTF.

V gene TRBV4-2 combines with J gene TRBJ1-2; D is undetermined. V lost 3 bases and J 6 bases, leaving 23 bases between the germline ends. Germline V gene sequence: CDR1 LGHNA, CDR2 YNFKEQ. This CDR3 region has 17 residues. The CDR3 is CASSQAGITFLRDGYTF. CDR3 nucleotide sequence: TGTGCCAGCAGCCAGGCGGGGATTACCTTTCTAAGGGATGGCTACACCTTC.

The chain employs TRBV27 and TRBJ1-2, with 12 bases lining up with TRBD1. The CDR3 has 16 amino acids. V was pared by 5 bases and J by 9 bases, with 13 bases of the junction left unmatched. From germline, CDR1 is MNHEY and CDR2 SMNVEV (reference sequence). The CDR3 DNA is TGTGCCAGCAGTCACTTTCTAGGGACAGGGGGCTCTAGCTACACCTTC. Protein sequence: CASSHFLGTGGSSYTF.

CDR3 coding DNA: TGTGCCAGCAGCCCCGAGAGTCAAAGGGAGGCCTACAATGAGCAGTTCTTC. Its protein product is CASSPESQREAYNEQFF. The chain recombines TRBV5-4 with TRBJ2-1, with a tentative D call TRBD2 (6 bases). This CDR3 has 17 amino acids. V was cut by 4 bases and J by 2 bases, with 19 bases left in between. CDR1 is SGHNT, CDR2 YYREEE, per germline (reference sequence).

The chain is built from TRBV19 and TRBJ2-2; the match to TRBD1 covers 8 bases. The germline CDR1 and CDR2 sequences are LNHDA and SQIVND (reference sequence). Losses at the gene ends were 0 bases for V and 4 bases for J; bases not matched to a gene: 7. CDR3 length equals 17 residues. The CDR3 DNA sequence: TGTGCCAGTAGTATAGATACCCAGGGGGCTGGCACCGGGGAGCTGTTTTTT. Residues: CASSIDTQGAGTGELFF.